The clone carrying this TCR beta chain has a single count. The target antigen is unknown. The sample is drawn from a study of Tregs in tolerant kidney transplant recipients. Broader study findings: For some patients, primers changed over time, blocking nucleotide-level comparison. The small number of patients limits these findings pending further validation. In tolerant patients, donor-specific Tregs outgrew total Tregs, suggesting antigen-driven expansion.

Assay: immunoSEQ multiplex PCR; the TCRdb copy retains only in-frame clones and omits some. The table includes tens of thousands of clones, more than 85% detected once. The germline V gene has CDR1 SGHKS and CDR2 YYEKEE (reference sequence). The CDR3 spans 16 residues. With 3 bases clipped from V and 5 bases from J, the junction kept 12 bases outside the gene matches. Related graft donors supplied nonmyeloablative bone marrow transplants, and mixed chimerism was transient. Unstimulated regulatory T cells (CD4+CD25+CD127-), CD4+CD25- non-regulatory cells, CD4 and CD8 cells were FACS-sorted from thawed PBMCs.

The chain couples TRBV5-5 to TRBJ2-7, with 9 bases fitting TRBD1. The clonotype was recovered from a human patient who received a combined kidney and bone marrow transplant. The graft donor may account for some of the T cells. Sequences were derived from CD4+ T cells from blood (PBMCs), sampled 24 months after the transplant. The CDR3 is CASSSTRTGDWNEQYF. As DNA, the CDR3 is TGTGCCAGCAGCTCCACCCGGACAGGGGATTGGAACGAGCAGTACTTC.